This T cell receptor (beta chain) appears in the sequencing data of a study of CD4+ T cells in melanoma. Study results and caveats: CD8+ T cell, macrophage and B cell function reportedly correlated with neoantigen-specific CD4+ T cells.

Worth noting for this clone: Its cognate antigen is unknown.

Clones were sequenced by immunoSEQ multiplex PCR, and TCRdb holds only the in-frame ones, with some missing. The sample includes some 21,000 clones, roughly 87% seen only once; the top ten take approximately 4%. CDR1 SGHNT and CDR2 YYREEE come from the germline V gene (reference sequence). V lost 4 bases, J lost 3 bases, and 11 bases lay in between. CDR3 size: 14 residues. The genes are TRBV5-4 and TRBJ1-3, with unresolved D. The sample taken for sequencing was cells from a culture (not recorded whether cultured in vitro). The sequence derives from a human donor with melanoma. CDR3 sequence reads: CASSPQAGGNTIYF. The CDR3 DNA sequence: TGTGCCAGCAGCCCCCAGGCCGGTGGAAACACCATATATTTT.